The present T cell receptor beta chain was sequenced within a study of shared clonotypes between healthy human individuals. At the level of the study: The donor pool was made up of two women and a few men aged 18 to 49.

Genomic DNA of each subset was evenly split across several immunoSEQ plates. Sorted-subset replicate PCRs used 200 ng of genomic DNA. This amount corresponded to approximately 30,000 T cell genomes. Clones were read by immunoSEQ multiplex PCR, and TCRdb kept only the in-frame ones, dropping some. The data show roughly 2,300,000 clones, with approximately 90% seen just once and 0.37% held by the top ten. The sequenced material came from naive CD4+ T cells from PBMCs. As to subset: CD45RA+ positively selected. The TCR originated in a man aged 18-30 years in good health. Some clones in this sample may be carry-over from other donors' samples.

The CDR3 DNA follows: TGTGCCAGCAGCTTGGTCATAACGGGCCCCTCGTACGAGCAGTACTTC. Translating gives CASSLVITGPSYEQYF. J is TRBJ2-7 and V is TRBV5-8; D gene uncertain. CDR3 length: 16 residues. CDR1 is SGHTS and CDR2 is YDEGEE in the germline V gene. V gave up 0 bases and J gave up 4 bases, with 17 bases separating them.